The 30 T cell receptor beta chains in this list originate from one sample, sequenced in a study of T cells after yellow fever vaccination. TCRdb fed the 5' RACE reads into MiXCR, producing one record per CDR3 protein. In the table there are about 350,000 distinct CDR3 sequences, approximately 8% of which are singletons. The sample was PBMCs, taken 35 to 50 days after the first yellow fever vaccination. The source is a man aged 18 to 29 who received the YFV17D yellow fever vaccine.

This clonotype has only a few counts. The rearrangement uses TRBV10-2 and TRBJ2-5; D ambiguous. CDR1 is WSHSY and CDR2 is SAAADI in the germline V gene. V was pared by 6 bases and J by 5 bases, with 19 bases between. The CDR3 has 15 residues. CDR3 loop: CASSAPTEPGETQYF. Here the CDR3 DNA reads TGCGCCAGCAGCGCCCCGACCGAACCCGGGGAGACCCAGTACTTC.

The sample holds a few counts of this clonotype. The CDR3 loop reads CASSFVTGGPGANVLTF. The DNA for the CDR3 is TGTGCCAGCAGCTTCGTGACAGGGGGACCCGGGGCCAACGTCCTGACTTTC. The J gene is TRBJ2-6, the V gene TRBV7-9; TRBD1 matches 9 bases. CDR1 SEHNR and CDR2 FQNEAQ come from the germline V gene (reference sequence). J was trimmed by 4 bases and V by 3 bases; bases with no gene match: 7. This CDR3 is 17 amino acids long.

The chain links TRBV7-2 to TRBJ2-5; D ambiguous. The CDR3 runs 13 residues. The germline V gene has CDR1 SGHTA and CDR2 FQGNSA. Deletions cut 5 bases from V and 4 bases from J, with 11 bases between. The CDR3 nucleotides read TGTGCCAGCAGCCCGAGGCCCCCAGAGACCCAGTACTTC. Its translation is CASSPRPPETQYF.

This clonotype has only a few counts. The V call is TRBV10-3, the J call TRBJ2-5; weak D call: TRBD1 (6 bases). The CDR3 sequence is 14 residues long. The germline V gene has CDR1 ENHRY and CDR2 SYGVKD. V was pared by 2 bases and J by 3 bases, with 10 bases between. This CDR3 reads CAISEIGGKETQYF. The CDR3 nucleotides read TGTGCCATCAGTGAGATAGGGGGAAAAGAGACCCAGTACTTC.

This clonotype was counted only a few times. V is TRBV7-9 and J is TRBJ2-4, with unresolved D. V was trimmed by 3 bases and J by 0 bases, leaving 6 bases between them. CDR1 and CDR2 (germline): SEHNR, FQNEAQ (reference sequence). This CDR3 has 14 amino acids. In DNA, the CDR3 is TGTGCCAGCAGCTTTGTGGGAGCCAAAAACATTCAGTACTTC. This gives the protein CASSFVGAKNIQYF.

This clonotype was picked up a small number of times. This chain joins TRBV7-9 and TRBJ1-4; D is perhaps TRBD1 (6 bases). The germline V gene encodes CDR1 SEHNR and CDR2 FQNEAQ (reference sequence). Trimming stripped 0 bases from V and 7 bases from J, with 15 bases between. There are 16 residues in the CDR3. The CDR3 bases are TGTGCCAGCAGCTTAGCCCCAGGGGATGGTGGTGAAAAACTGTTTTTT. It codes for CASSLAPGDGGEKLFF.

The V call is TRBV9, the J call TRBJ2-6, with D uncertain. CDR1 SGDLS and CDR2 YYNGEE come from the germline V gene. V was pared by 6 bases and J by 0 bases, with 10 bases between. CDR3 length: 15 residues. The DNA of the CDR3 is TGTGCCAGCACCCGTATGCGCTCTGGGGCCAACGTCCTGACTTTC. Its protein product is CASTRMRSGANVLTF.

This clonotype was recorded a few times. The genes are TRBV18 and TRBJ1-1; 7 bases agree with TRBD1. Trimming took 6 bases from V and 4 from J; bases not matched to a gene: 11. The CDR3 consists of 15 residues. The germline V gene encodes CDR1 KGHSH and CDR2 LQKENI. CDR3 region: CASSPRQGTGTEAFF. In DNA form, the CDR3 reads TGTGCCAGCTCGCCAAGACAGGGAACGGGCACTGAAGCTTTCTTT.

The gene calls are TRBV2 and TRBJ2-1; TRBD1 matches at 9 bases. Trimming cost V 4 bases and J 9 bases; bases outside gene matches: 10. The CDR3 runs 15 residues. In germline, CDR1 is SNHLY, CDR2 FYNNEI. Here the CDR3 reads CASSAFGQGIGEQFF. CDR3 DNA sequence: TGTGCCAGCAGTGCCTTCGGACAGGGGATTGGTGAGCAGTTCTTC.

The chain uses TRBV25-1 and TRBJ1-5; no firm D call. V was clipped by 0 bases and J by 9 bases, with 12 bases between them. The CDR3 sequence is 14 residues long. Germline assignment: CDR1 MGHDK and CDR2 SYGVNS. CDR3 residues: CASSEYRESGPQHF. As DNA, the CDR3 is TGTGCCAGCAGTGAATATAGGGAATCGGGGCCCCAGCATTTT. The complete variable domain, with remaining parts taken from reference TRBV25-1 and TRBJ1-5, reads EADIYQTPRYLVIGTGKKITLECSQTMGHDKMYWYQQDPGMELHLIHYSYGVNSTEKGDLSSESTVSRIRTEHFPLTLESARPSHTSQYLCASSEYRESGPQHFGDGTRLSIL.

This sequence joins TRBV10-2 and TRBJ1-5; maybe TRBD1 (6 bases). There are 15 residues in the CDR3. The V end was cut by 2 bases, the J end by 7 bases, with 15 bases between. Per germline, CDR1 WSHSY and CDR2 SAAADI. The DNA for the CDR3 is TGCGCCAGCAGTGAGCGAACAGGGTACCACCAGCCCCAGCATTTT. Translating it yields CASSERTGYHQPQHF.

The gene calls are TRBV3-1 and TRBJ1-5, with D unclear. The length of the CDR3 is 15 residues. The V gene's germline CDR1 is LGHDT and CDR2 YNNKEL (reference sequence). V was pared by 0 bases and J by 7 bases, with 13 bases between. The CDR3 sequence: CASSQDGGYLQPQHF. The CDR3 DNA sequence: TGTGCCAGCAGCCAAGATGGAGGGTATTTACAGCCCCAGCATTTT.

This clonotype was detected a few times. The rearrangement links TRBV4-3 to TRBJ2-5; the match to TRBD2 covers 12 bases. Trimming at V came to 4 bases and at J to 7 bases, leaving 10 bases not matched to a gene. The CDR3 consists of 16 residues. The germline V gene has CDR1 LGHNA and CDR2 YSLEER. DNA of the CDR3: TGCGCCAGCAGCCTCGCGTACCTAGCGGGGGGGGTGACCCAGTACTTC. It yields the protein CASSLAYLAGGVTQYF.

This clonotype was seen ten or more times. V usage is TRBV10-3 and J usage is TRBJ2-3; D is possibly TRBD1 (7 bases). Germline-derived CDR1 and CDR2 are ENHRY and SYGVKD. The length of the CDR3 is 13 residues. Trimming shortened V by 11 bases and J by 2 bases, and 14 bases separated the two germline ends. CDR3 residues: CAAGTVATDTQYF. In DNA form, the CDR3 reads TGTGCCGCGGGGACAGTTGCCACAGATACGCAGTATTTT.

This clonotype turned up a few times. V and J are TRBV5-1 and TRBJ2-7, with D perhaps matching TRBD1 (6 bases). CDR1 and CDR2 (germline): SGHRS, YFSETQ. The CDR3 is 15 residues long. Between the trimmed V and J ends, which lost 4 bases and 6 bases, there was a span of 20 bases. The CDR3 spells CASSANPGTGSEQYV. Written as DNA, the CDR3 is TGCGCCAGCAGCGCCAATCCCGGCACAGGGTCCGAGCAGTACGTC.

This rearrangement joins TRBV29-1 to TRBJ2-1; 11 bases align to TRBD2. Germline CDR1 and CDR2: SQVTM and ANQGSEA. The CDR3 sequence is 14 residues long. J lost 7 bases, V lost 4 bases, and 6 bases had no gene match. The DNA for the CDR3 is TGCAGCGTTGTAGCGGGGGGGCCGTGGAATGAGCAGTTCTTC. Protein sequence: CSVVAGGPWNEQFF.

The chain is built from TRBV5-6 and TRBJ2-1; D ambiguous. CDR3 size: 14 residues. V lost 3 bases and J lost 7, with 14 bases in between. Germline V gene lookup returns CDR1 SGHDT and CDR2 YYEEEE. The CDR3 sequence is CASSYANDENEQFF. The CDR3 DNA follows: TGTGCCAGCAGCTACGCAAATGACGAGAATGAGCAGTTCTTC.

The sample holds a few counts of this clonotype. This sequence joins TRBV5-6 and TRBJ2-1; the match to TRBD1 covers 8 bases. Germline CDR1 SGHDT, CDR2 YYEEEE. The CDR3 consists of 16 residues. V lost 4 bases to trimming and J lost 5 bases; unmatched junction nucleotides: 11. The CDR3 here is CASSAGQGGLDNEQFF. CDR3 sequence (DNA): TGTGCCAGCAGCGCCGGACAGGGCGGGCTGGACAATGAGCAGTTCTTC. Variable domain in full (rest from reference TRBV5-6 and TRBJ2-1): DAGVTQSPTHLIKTRGQQVTLRCSPKSGHDTVSWYQQALGQGPQFIFQYYEEEERQRGNFPDRFSGHQFPNYSSELNVNALLLGDSALYLCASSAGQGGLDNEQFFGPGTRLTVL.

The rearrangement links TRBV20-1 to TRBJ2-7; D uncertain. V lost 0 bases and J 2 bases, leaving 8 bases between the germline ends. There are 13 residues in the CDR3. The germline V gene has CDR1 DFQATT and CDR2 SNEGSKA (reference sequence). In DNA, the CDR3 is TGCAGTGCTAGAGATCCGTTGGCCTACGAGCAGTACGTC. Amino acid sequence: CSARDPLAYEQYV.

Only a few counts were recorded for this clonotype. The chain has TRBV3-1 and TRBJ1-1; TRBD1 might be the D (5 bases). Germline values: CDR1 LGHDT, CDR2 YNNKEL (reference sequence). Trimming left V 0 bases short and J 3 bases short, with 11 bases between. The CDR3 is 15 amino acids. CDR3 nucleotide sequence: TGTGCCAGCAGCCAAGAAGGGTGGGGGGACACTGAAGCTTTCTTT. This translates into CASSQEGWGDTEAFF.

This clonotype was picked up many times. J is TRBJ2-3 and V is TRBV27; TRBD1 aligns across 7 bases. Germline V gene data show CDR1 as MNHEY and CDR2 as SMNVEV (reference sequence). This CDR3 is 13 amino acids long. With 6 bases clipped from V and 2 bases from J, the junction kept 2 bases outside the gene matches. The CDR3 DNA reads TGTGCCAGCAGGGGACAGTCCACAGATACGCAGTATTTT. Translated: CASRGQSTDTQYF.

This clonotype showed up just a few times. This chain connects TRBV4-1 to TRBJ1-6; D unresolved. The CDR3 sequence is 13 residues long. Germline loops: CDR1 MGHRA, CDR2 YSYEKL. The V end was cut by 0 bases, the J end by 12 bases, with 9 bases between. Written as DNA, the CDR3 is TGCGCCAGCAGCCAAGAATCGGGCATACCCCTCCACTTT. Translation gives CASSQESGIPLHF.

This chain uses TRBV19 with TRBJ2-4, with D perhaps matching TRBD2 (5 bases). Germline-derived CDR1 and CDR2 are LNHDA and SQIVND (reference sequence). The V end lost 1 base, the J end lost 7 bases, and 14 bases lay between the germline ends. This CDR3 comprises 15 residues. The CDR3 reads CASSIGPDSGNIQYF. Written as DNA, the CDR3 is TGTGCCAGTAGTATAGGGCCGGACTCGGGGAACATTCAGTACTTC. Full variable domain (rest looked up from reference TRBV19 and TRBJ2-4): DGGITQSPKYLFRKEGQNVTLSCEQNLNHDAMYWYRQDPGQGLRLIYYSQIVNDFQKGDIAEGYSVSREKKESFPLTVTSAQKNPTAFYLCASSIGPDSGNIQYFGAGTRLSVL.

The J gene is TRBJ2-1, the V gene TRBV30, with 7 bases matching TRBD2. Germline loops: CDR1 GTSNPN, CDR2 SVGIG (reference sequence). The V segment lost 0 bases and the J segment 0 bases; nucleotides outside the gene matches: 2. CDR3 length: 15 residues. CDR3 sequence reads: CAWSVSGGSYNEQFF. DNA for the CDR3: TGTGCCTGGAGTGTGTCGGGGGGCTCCTACAATGAGCAGTTCTTC.

This clonotype appeared many times. The V gene is TRBV7-2, the J gene TRBJ1-5; maybe TRBD1 (5 bases). Germline-derived CDR1 and CDR2 are SGHTA and FQGNSA. V was trimmed by 7 bases and J by 4 bases, leaving 17 bases between them. This CDR3 is 15 amino acids long. CDR3 DNA sequence: TGTGCCAGCACCCTGGACGGGGGGATGAATCAGCCCCAGCATTTT. This encodes CASTLDGGMNQPQHF.

The sample holds a few counts of this clonotype. V gene TRBV6-5 combines with J gene TRBJ1-5; D is uncertain. The V and J ends lost 2 bases and 4 bases respectively, with 18 bases between them. The CDR3 consists of 17 residues. Germline-derived CDR1 and CDR2 are MNHEY and SVGAGI. The DNA for the CDR3 is TGTGCCAGCAGTTACGGCTTTGTGGGCGGACCAAATCAGCCCCAGCATTTT. Its protein is CASSYGFVGGPNQPQHF.

This clonotype was detected a few times. V and J are TRBV25-1 and TRBJ2-1; a possible D gene is TRBD1 (5 bases). V lost 3 bases, J lost 7 bases, and 16 bases lay in between. Germline CDR1 MGHDK, CDR2 SYGVNS. The CDR3 spans 15 residues. CDR3 DNA sequence: TGTGCCAGCAGTGATATTCAGGGATTCGAGAATGAGCAGTTCTTC. It yields the protein CASSDIQGFENEQFF. The entire variable domain, with the rest obtained from reference TRBV25-1 and TRBJ2-1, is as follows: EADIYQTPRYLVIGTGKKITLECSQTMGHDKMYWYQQDPGMELHLIHYSYGVNSTEKGDLSSESTVSRIRTEHFPLTLESARPSHTSQYLCASSDIQGFENEQFFGPGTRLTVL.

The rearrangement joins TRBV4-2 to TRBJ2-7; 9 positions match TRBD1. Germline-derived CDR1 and CDR2 are LGHNA and YNFKEQ. This CDR3 contains 15 residues. J gave up 5 bases and V 1 base, and 6 bases lay outside the gene matches. The CDR3 coding sequence is TGTGCCAGCAGCCAAGTTTGGACAGGGGAAGACGAGCAGTACTTC. Residues: CASSQVWTGEDEQYF.

On this clonotype itself: A read error may be the cause here, since a much bigger clone is one base away. This chain joins TRBV5-1 and TRBJ2-3, with 11 bases fitting TRBD2. The CDR3 has 16 amino acids. The V gene end was trimmed by 4 bases and the J gene end by 0 bases; junction bases not matched to a gene: 4. The germline V gene encodes CDR1 SGHRS and CDR2 YFSETQ. The CDR3 here is CASSPGLAESTDTQYF. The CDR3 region has the DNA TGCGCCAGCAGCCCGGGACTAGCGGAGAGCACAGATACGCAGTATTTT.

The chain has TRBV6-2 or TRBV6-3 and TRBJ2-7; the D is unclear. The V and J ends lost 6 bases and 2 bases respectively, with 14 bases between them. Germline V lookup: CDR1 MNHEY, CDR2 SVGEGT. The CDR3 is 14 amino acids. The CDR3: CASSLLPFPYEQYF. The CDR3 region has the DNA TGTGCCAGCAGCCTCTTACCTTTCCCCTACGAGCAGTACTTC.